The 31 T cell receptor beta chains in this list originate from one sample, sequenced in a study of CXCR3-negative and CXCR3-positive naive CD8 T cells. 5' RACE that incorporated UMI labels was used to prepare the TRB cDNA libraries. TCRdb reprocessed the 5' RACE reads; each CDR3 protein has one entry and no DNA is given. The sample has some 120,000 distinct CDR3 sequences, and its top ten clones hold around 0.62%. Whole-study results and caveats: CXCR3-positive naive cells had more hydrophobic TRB CDR3s than CXCR3-negative naive cells.

These receptors' targets are unknown. Sample: naive CXCR3+ CD8+ T cells from blood. Stated subset: CD45RO-CCR7+CD27+CD95- naive CD8+ T cells expressing CXCR3 (TNR3+). The source of these receptors is a human donor in good health. Some clones in this sample may be carry-over from other donors' samples.

The chain joins TRBV5-1 to TRBJ2-2. This CDR3 spans 15 amino acids. Per the germline V gene, CDR1 is SGHRS and CDR2 is YFSETQ. The CDR3 here is CASNLVAANTGELFF.

This chain connects TRBV6-2 or TRBV6-3 to TRBJ2-1; TCRdb proposes TRBD2, but this gene call is untestable without DNA. Germline loops: CDR1 MNHEY, CDR2 SVGEGT. The CDR3 totals 17 residues. CDR3 protein: CASSPSPYGVYDNEQFF.

CDR3 region: CASSQFHRTHEPDTQYF. This chain joins TRBV3-1 and TRBJ2-3. This CDR3 has 17 residues. CDR1 and CDR2 from the germline V gene are LGHDT and YNNKEL (reference sequence).

This chain joins TRBV6-5 and TRBJ2-5; without DNA, the TCRdb call of TRBD1 cannot be checked. The germline V gene has CDR1 MNHEY and CDR2 SVGAGI. The CDR3 runs to 14 residues. CDR3 protein: CASSYSGQVETQYF.

The V gene is TRBV28, the J gene TRBJ1-2; TCRdb selects TRBD1, and the lack of DNA leaves this call unchecked. CDR3 length: 15 residues. The germline gives CDR1 MDHEN, CDR2 SYDVKM. CDR3: CASSTHREVNYGYTF.

This chain joins TRBV28 and TRBJ1-5; TCRdb lists TRBD1, though no DNA is available to test this call. CDR3 size: 15 residues. From germline, CDR1 is MDHEN and CDR2 SYDVKM. The chain's CDR3 is CASRGTATGNQPQHF.

This chain links TRBV7-2 with TRBJ2-3; the D gene TCRdb calls, TRBD1, cannot be checked with no DNA. The germline gives CDR1 SGHTA, CDR2 FQGNSA. This CDR3 has 15 residues. CDR3 amino acids: CASGWLGGHTDTQYF.

The CDR3 loop is CASSQGGGTYEQYF. The V and J genes are TRBV4-1 and TRBJ2-7; the TRBD1 assignment by TCRdb is unverifiable without DNA. Germline CDR1 is MGHRA and CDR2 is YSYEKL. This CDR3 spans 14 amino acids.

V is TRBV7-8 and J is TRBJ2-3; without DNA, the TCRdb call of TRBD2 cannot be checked. Germline V gene lookup returns CDR1 SGHVS and CDR2 FQNEAQ. CDR3 length: 21 residues. The CDR3 sequence: CASSLPLRTSGGWMETDTQYF.

The V and J genes are TRBV5-6 and TRBJ2-7; the D call from TCRdb, TRBD2, cannot be confirmed without DNA. Germline CDR1 is SGHDT and CDR2 is YYEEEE. The CDR3 sequence is 15 residues long. CDR3 residues: CASSLRTSGPYEQYF.

The chain uses TRBV6-5 and TRBJ2-1; the TCRdb D gene call, TRBD1, has no DNA to confirm it. The CDR3 is 15 residues long. In germline, CDR1 is MNHEY, CDR2 SVGAGI. CDR3: CASSYYAELGGEQFF.

The V gene is TRBV4-2, the J gene TRBJ1-1; TCRdb returns TRBD1, unconfirmable since there is no DNA. Germline CDR1 LGHNA, CDR2 YNFKEQ. The CDR3 has 14 amino acids. CDR3 in amino acids: CAGSQGGEGTEAFF.

The chain couples TRBV12-3 or TRBV12-4 to TRBJ2-2; TCRdb indicates TRBD1, and absent DNA this call remains unverified. The CDR3 has 15 residues. The CDR3 here is CASSSGTDDTGELFF.

V is TRBV24-1 and J is TRBJ2-3; checking the TCRdb D call of TRBD1 is not possible without DNA. This CDR3 region has 13 residues. Germline V gene data show CDR1 as KGHDR and CDR2 as SFDVKD. This CDR3 is CATSAIDSYTQYF.

The J gene is TRBJ2-7, the V gene TRBV28; TCRdb's D gene call, TRBD2, goes unchecked for lack of DNA. The CDR3 runs to 13 residues. Germline V lookup: CDR1 MDHEN, CDR2 SYDVKM. The CDR3 here is CASSLFGEGEQYF.

This sequence joins TRBV23-1 and TRBJ2-1; the D gene TCRdb calls, TRBD1, cannot be checked with no DNA. TRBV23-1 is marked as an open reading frame, function uncertain. The CDR3 is 18 amino acids. The CDR3 loop reads CASSHPTGGRGREEEQFF.

The chain has TRBV20-1 and TRBJ2-2; TCRdb indicates TRBD1, and absent DNA this call remains unverified. The CDR3 covers 15 residues. Germline CDR1 reads DFQATT; CDR2 reads SNEGSKA (reference sequence). CDR3 in amino acids: CSARDEGANTGELFF.

V gene TRBV2 combines with J gene TRBJ2-5. The CDR3 totals 13 residues. CDR1 and CDR2 from the germline V gene are SNHLY and FYNNEI. This CDR3 reads CASRDRFLETQYF.

CDR3 sequence reads: CASSYSNPSSWLAGAWGNEQFF. The chain combines TRBV6-5 with TRBJ2-1; the TRBD2 assignment by TCRdb is unverifiable without DNA. The CDR3 is 22 residues long. Germline CDR1 reads MNHEY; CDR2 reads SVGAGI.

V usage is TRBV7-3 and J usage is TRBJ2-1. The CDR3 sequence is 15 residues long. Germline CDR1 reads SGHTA; CDR2 reads FQGTGA. The CDR3 here is CASSFETGLYNEQFF.

The chain recombines TRBV7-9 with TRBJ1-2. CDR3 length: 15 residues. Germline V lookup: CDR1 SEHNR, CDR2 FQNEAQ (reference sequence). The CDR3: CASSGPMQANYGYTF.

V usage is TRBV7-6 and J usage is TRBJ2-7; TCRdb picks TRBD1, but there is no DNA to check that call. The CDR3 has 15 residues. Germline V lookup: CDR1 SGHVS, CDR2 FNYEAQ. The CDR3 loop is CASSLGRTGGDEQYF.

The genes are TRBV2 and TRBJ2-7; the D call of TRBD2 rests on TCRdb alone, since no DNA is present to check it. Germline assignment: CDR1 SNHLY and CDR2 FYNNEI. This CDR3 has 14 residues. The CDR3 is CASIGVSGGTEQYF.

This chain joins TRBV5-1 and TRBJ1-4. CDR1 and CDR2 (germline): SGHRS, YFSETQ. This CDR3 contains 15 residues. CDR3 in amino acids: CASRRQGLGGEKLFF.

CDR3: CASSFSAGETTVELFF. The chain employs TRBV11-3 and TRBJ2-2; as DNA is missing, the TRBD2 call by TCRdb cannot be tested. The CDR3 spans 16 residues. Looked up from germline, CDR1 is SGHNT and CDR2 is YENEEA.

The gene calls are TRBV7-9 and TRBJ2-6; TCRdb selects TRBD1, and the lack of DNA leaves this call unchecked. The CDR3 spans 20 residues. Germline CDR1 reads SEHNR; CDR2 reads FQNEAQ (reference sequence). The CDR3 protein is CASSSYVRDPTHSGANVLTF.

The rearrangement links TRBV7-9 to TRBJ2-1; TCRdb selects TRBD1, and the lack of DNA leaves this call unchecked. The CDR3 spans 12 residues. Per the germline V gene, CDR1 is SEHNR and CDR2 is FQNEAQ (reference sequence). CDR3: CASSLAFTGAFF.

V is TRBV7-8 and J is TRBJ2-2; TCRdb reports TRBD1, a call that lacks DNA to check it against. The germline gives CDR1 SGHVS, CDR2 FQNEAQ. The CDR3 is 15 residues long. CDR3 sequence reads: CASSSGAGNTGELFF.

This chain joins TRBV2 and TRBJ2-7; TCRdb outputs TRBD2, but without DNA this stays unchecked. CDR3 length: 15 amino acids. Germline loops: CDR1 SNHLY, CDR2 FYNNEI. CDR3 sequence reads: CASRQLAGGLYEQYF.

CDR3 protein: CASSQAGTGWPEAFF. V and J are TRBV3-1 and TRBJ1-1; absent DNA, TCRdb's TRBD1 call cannot be checked. The germline CDR1 and CDR2 sequences are LGHDT and YNNKEL (reference sequence). This CDR3 is 15 amino acids long.

The genes are TRBV20-1 and TRBJ2-7. Germline assignment: CDR1 DFQATT and CDR2 SNEGSKA (reference sequence). The CDR3 is made up of 14 amino acids. The chain's CDR3 is CSARSPTGPYEQYF.